The T cell receptor (beta chain) described here comes from a study of CD8 T cells in ankylosing spondylitis. General study findings and limits: Seven to nine highly homologous variants formed a TCR beta motif that appeared characteristic of ankylosing spondylitis blood. The disease-linked clones had a CD8+ phenotype and low blood frequencies.

Each CDR3 protein is one row after TCRdb ran MiXCR on the 5' RACE reads. The table records about 510,000 distinct CDR3 sequences, over 4% of them present only once. V was pared by 0 bases and J by 10 bases, with 10 bases between. This CDR3 is built from 13 residues. The V gene's germline CDR1 is LGHNA and CDR2 YNFKEQ. This clonotype was found many times. The antigen remains unidentified. This clonotype originated in a male donor with ankylosing spondylitis. Sequenced material: blood, either unsorted or a sorted T cell fraction (not recorded which). The chain is built from TRBV4-2 and TRBJ2-1, with D maybe TRBD2 (7 bases). The CDR3 region has the DNA TGTGCCAGCAGCCAAGATAGGGGGGGAGAGCAGTTCTTC. Protein product: CASSQDRGGEQFF.